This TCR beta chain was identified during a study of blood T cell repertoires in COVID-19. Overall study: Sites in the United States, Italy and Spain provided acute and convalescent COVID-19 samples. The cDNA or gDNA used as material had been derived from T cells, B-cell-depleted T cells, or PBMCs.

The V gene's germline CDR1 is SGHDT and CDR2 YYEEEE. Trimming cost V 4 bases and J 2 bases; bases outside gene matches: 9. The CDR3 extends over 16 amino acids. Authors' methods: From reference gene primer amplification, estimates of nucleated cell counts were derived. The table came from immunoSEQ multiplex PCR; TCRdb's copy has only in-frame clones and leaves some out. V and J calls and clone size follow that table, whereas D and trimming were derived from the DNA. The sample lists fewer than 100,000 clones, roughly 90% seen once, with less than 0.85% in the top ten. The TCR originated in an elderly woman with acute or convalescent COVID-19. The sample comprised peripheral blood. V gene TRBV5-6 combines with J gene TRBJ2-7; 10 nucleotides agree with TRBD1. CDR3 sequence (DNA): TGTGCCAGCAGCACGGTCCGGGACAGGGGTACCTACGAGCAGTACTTC. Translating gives CASSTVRDRGTYEQYF.